This T cell receptor beta chain emerged from a study of CD8+CD57+ T cells in acquired aplastic anemia. Overall study: DNA from sorted CD4+ and CD8+ cells averaged around 3.2 ug. Among healthy donors, CD4+ cells averaged about 9.9 million reads.

Genomic DNA acted as the template from which TCR beta VDJ combination and CDR3 sequence profiling were carried out. MiXCR was run by TCRdb on the reads, yielding one entry per CDR3 protein. The sample lists under 200,000 distinct CDR3 sequences, around 40% occurring once. The germline V and J ends were trimmed by 4 bases and 0 bases, with 10 bases remaining between them. The CDR3 extends over 15 amino acids. Germline V gene sequence: CDR1 SEHNR, CDR2 FQNEAQ (reference sequence). This clonotype was observed many times. Its matching antigen is unknown. General study points: Common to patients and controls were 25 to 30 CD8+ CDR3 sequences. For CD8+ Simpson's diversity, patients and controls showed no significant difference.

The source material was sorted CD4+, CD8+, or CD8+CD57+ T cells (not recorded which) from PBMCs. The chain combines TRBV7-9 with TRBJ1-3; D remains unclear. The receptor's source is a human donor in good health. The CDR3 DNA reads as TGTGCCAGCAGCTCATCCAACGACTCTGGAAACACCATATATTTT. Translating gives CASSSSNDSGNTIYF.